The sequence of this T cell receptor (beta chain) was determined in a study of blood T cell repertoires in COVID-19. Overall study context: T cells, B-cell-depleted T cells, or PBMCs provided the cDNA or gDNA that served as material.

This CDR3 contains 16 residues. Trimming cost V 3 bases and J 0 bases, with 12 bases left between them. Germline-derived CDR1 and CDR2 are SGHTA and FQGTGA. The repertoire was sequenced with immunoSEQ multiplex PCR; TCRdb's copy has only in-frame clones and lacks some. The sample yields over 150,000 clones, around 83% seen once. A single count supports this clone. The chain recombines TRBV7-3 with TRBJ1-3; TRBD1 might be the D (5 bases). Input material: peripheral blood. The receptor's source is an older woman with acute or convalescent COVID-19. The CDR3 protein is CASSFEGRGSGNTIYF. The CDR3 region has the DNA TGTGCCAGCAGCTTCGAAGGAAGGGGCTCTGGAAACACCATATATTTT.